The 26 T cell receptor beta chains below come from one sample, sequenced in a study of OX40 agonist ivuxolimab in advanced cancers. Repertoires were generated with immunoSEQ multiplex PCR, while TCRdb's copy carries only in-frame clones and drops some. The table includes tens of thousands of clones, roughly 80% detected once. The material was CD4+ or CD8+ T cells sorted from blood, obtained in a trial of the OX40 agonist ivuxolimab. All receptors derive from an adult with an advanced solid tumor such as melanoma, head and neck, liver or kidney cancer.

The chain uses TRBV19 and TRBJ2-3, with D tentatively TRBD2 (6 bases). Germline CDR1 is LNHDA and CDR2 is SQIVND (reference sequence). Trimming took 5 bases from V and 1 from J, leaving 16 bases between them. The CDR3 is made up of 16 amino acids. The CDR3 sequence is CASSPLTGGGTDTQYF. The CDR3 bases are TGTGCCAGTAGTCCGCTAACCGGGGGTGGCACAGATACGCAGTATTTT.

The chain combines TRBV19 with TRBJ2-1; 7 bases fit TRBD2. The CDR3 spans 15 residues. Germline CDR1 LNHDA, CDR2 SQIVND (reference sequence). Germline trimming cut 2 bases from V and 5 bases from J; bases unmatched to any gene: 6. The CDR3 sequence is CASSISSGENNEQFF. The CDR3 nucleotides are TGTGCCAGTAGTATATCTAGCGGTGAGAACAATGAGCAGTTCTTC. The variable domain in full, with the rest retrieved from reference TRBV19 and TRBJ2-1, is DGGITQSPKYLFRKEGQNVTLSCEQNLNHDAMYWYRQDPGQGLRLIYYSQIVNDFQKGDIAEGYSVSREKKESFPLTVTSAQKNPTAFYLCASSISSGENNEQFFGPGTRLTVL.

The V gene is TRBV6-6, the J gene TRBJ1-1, with D unresolved. The V gene lost 0 bases and the J gene lost 1 base, with 9 bases spanning the gap. The V gene's germline CDR1 is MNHNY and CDR2 SVGAGI (reference sequence). The CDR3 extends over 15 amino acids. CDR3: CASSYSIQRNTEAFF. The CDR3, as DNA: TGTGCCAGCAGTTACTCGATCCAACGGAACACTGAAGCTTTCTTT.

This clone was recorded once. The genes are TRBV5-1 and TRBJ2-2; TRBD1 might be the D (6 bases). CDR1 SGHRS and CDR2 YFSETQ come from the germline V gene. The CDR3 length is 14 residues. V dropped 2 bases and J dropped 4 bases, with 9 bases sitting between them. The CDR3 DNA reads as TGCGCCAGCAGCTTTACAGGGACCACCGGGGAGCTGTTTTTT. Translating gives CASSFTGTTGELFF. Full variable domain (missing parts from reference TRBV5-1 and TRBJ2-2): KAGVTQTPRYLIKTRGQQVTLSCSPISGHRSVSWYQQTPGQGLQFLFEYFSETQRNKGNFPGRFSGRQFSNSRSEMNVSTLELGDSALYLCASSFTGTTGELFFGEGSRLTVL.

This chain uses TRBV29-1 with TRBJ1-2, with 7 nucleotides matching TRBD1. Germline V lookup: CDR1 SQVTM, CDR2 ANQGSEA. V was clipped by 4 bases and J by 5 bases; unmatched bases: 7. The CDR3 length is 13 residues. Here the CDR3 reads CSVVAPGGYGYTF. As DNA, the CDR3 is TGCAGCGTTGTCGCCCCAGGGGGTTATGGCTACACCTTC.

V gene TRBV2 combines with J gene TRBJ2-2; D may be TRBD1 (6 bases). CDR3 length equals 13 residues. Trimming pared 8 bases from V and 4 bases from J, leaving 11 bases between. Per the germline V gene, CDR1 is SNHLY and CDR2 is FYNNEI. The CDR3 here is CASRQVSTGELFF. CDR3 DNA sequence: TGTGCCAGCCGACAGGTCAGCACCGGGGAGCTGTTTTTT.

This chain connects TRBV9 to TRBJ1-2; perhaps TRBD1 as D (5 bases). Deletions cut 4 bases from V and 2 bases from J, with 15 bases between. The CDR3 is 15 amino acids. In germline, CDR1 is SGDLS, CDR2 YYNGEE. The CDR3 DNA follows: TGTGCCAGCAGCCCCCAGACAGCGGCGAACTATGGCTACACCTTC. The encoded protein is CASSPQTAANYGYTF.

The rearrangement joins TRBV5-1 to TRBJ1-1; TRBD1 matches at 11 bases. The CDR3 sequence is 16 residues long. The germline V gene has CDR1 SGHRS and CDR2 YFSETQ. J was trimmed by 4 bases and V by 0 bases; bases with no gene match: 5. CDR3 DNA: TGCGCCAGCAGCTTGGGGACAGGGGGCCTCGGCACTGAAGCTTTCTTT. Translating it yields CASSLGTGGLGTEAFF. Variable domain in full (rest from reference TRBV5-1 and TRBJ1-1): KAGVTQTPRYLIKTRGQQVTLSCSPISGHRSVSWYQQTPGQGLQFLFEYFSETQRNKGNFPGRFSGRQFSNSRSEMNVSTLELGDSALYLCASSLGTGGLGTEAFFGQGTRLTVV.

The rearrangement links TRBV2 to TRBJ1-2, with a tentative D call TRBD1 (6 bases). From germline, CDR1 is SNHLY and CDR2 FYNNEI. The CDR3 has 14 residues. Deletions cut 6 bases from V and 8 bases from J, with 19 bases between. CDR3 sequence (DNA): TGTGCCAGCAGGAGTACAGGGTTTTCAGGCGGCTACACCTTC. Its protein product is CASRSTGFSGGYTF.

The chain carries TRBV29-1 and TRBJ1-2, with D possibly TRBD1 on 6 matching bases. The germline V and J ends were trimmed by 5 bases and 6 bases, with 13 bases remaining between them. In germline, CDR1 is SQVTM, CDR2 ANQGSEA. This CDR3 spans 12 amino acids. The CDR3 bases are TGCAGCGTTCCCACAGGGAGTAATGGCTACACCTTC. This encodes CSVPTGSNGYTF.

The J gene is TRBJ2-1, the V gene TRBV19; D uncertain. Germline assignment: CDR1 LNHDA and CDR2 SQIVND (reference sequence). V lost 6 bases and J 0 bases, leaving 9 bases between the germline ends. The CDR3 loop spans 14 amino acids. CDR3 nucleotides: TGTGCCAGTAGGACAACCAGCTCCTACAATGAGCAGTTCTTC. Translating gives CASRTTSSYNEQFF. Using reference TRBV19 and TRBJ2-1 for the parts outside the CDR3, the full variable domain is DGGITQSPKYLFRKEGQNVTLSCEQNLNHDAMYWYRQDPGQGLRLIYYSQIVNDFQKGDIAEGYSVSREKKESFPLTVTSAQKNPTAFYLCASRTTSSYNEQFFGPGTRLTVL.

The DNA for the CDR3 is TGTGCCAGCACCCAAGGTTGGGGGGCAAGGGAGCAGTACTTC. This translates into CASTQGWGAREQYF. V gene TRBV28 combines with J gene TRBJ2-7; D may be TRBD1 or TRBD2 (6 bases each). From germline, CDR1 is MDHEN and CDR2 SYDVKM. The CDR3 has 14 residues. V shed 7 bases and J shed 7 bases, with 20 bases lying between them.

This clone was seen a handful of times. CDR3 loop: CASKDRGTGYTF. The DNA for the CDR3 is TGCGCCAGCAAGGACAGGGGGACAGGCTACACCTTC. The chain joins TRBV5-1 to TRBJ1-2, with 10 bases aligning to TRBD1. Per the germline V gene, CDR1 is SGHRS and CDR2 is YFSETQ. The CDR3 contains 12 residues. V was pared by 6 bases and J by 8 bases, with 4 bases of the junction left unmatched.

The V call is TRBV2, the J call TRBJ1-1; D unresolved. There are 14 residues in the CDR3. Trimming removed 6 bases at V and 0 bases at J, with 11 bases between. The germline V gene has CDR1 SNHLY and CDR2 FYNNEI. CDR3 residues: CASRELNMNTEAFF. The CDR3 coding sequence is TGTGCCAGCAGAGAATTGAACATGAACACTGAAGCTTTCTTT.

This chain joins TRBV7-3 and TRBJ2-2; D ambiguous. CDR3 length: 15 residues. CDR1 is SGHTA and CDR2 is FQGTGA in the germline V gene. V shed 1 base and J shed 6 bases, with 12 bases lying between them. Written as DNA, the CDR3 is TGTGCCAGCAGCTTAAGCCGGATTGGGTCCGGGGAGCTGTTTTTT. It encodes CASSLSRIGSGELFF.

This clone was seen a few times. This chain connects TRBV6-5 to TRBJ1-3, with a possible D match to TRBD1 (5 bases). Trimming pared 3 bases from V and 0 bases from J, leaving 12 bases between. The CDR3 runs 16 residues. In germline, CDR1 is MNHEY, CDR2 SVGAGI. CDR3 sequence reads: CASSYGPGASGNTIYF. Written as DNA, the CDR3 is TGTGCCAGCAGTTATGGCCCTGGGGCCTCTGGAAACACCATATATTTT.

The chain carries TRBV6-5 and TRBJ1-1; D not certain. V gave up 2 bases and J gave up 5 bases, with 12 bases separating them. Germline V gene sequence: CDR1 MNHEY, CDR2 SVGAGI. The CDR3 loop spans 14 amino acids. In DNA, the CDR3 is TGTGCCAGCAGTTACCAGGAGTTTCAGACTGAAGCTTTCTTT. Amino acid sequence: CASSYQEFQTEAFF.

This clone was seen once. This chain joins TRBV28 and TRBJ2-2; the D call may be TRBD1 or TRBD2 (5 bases each). The CDR3 spans 16 residues. CDR1 is MDHEN, CDR2 SYDVKM, per germline. V lost 6 bases, J lost 4 bases, and 18 bases lay in between. The CDR3 spells CASSQSSWGSTGELFF. The CDR3 bases are TGTGCCAGCAGCCAATCCTCTTGGGGGAGCACCGGGGAGCTGTTTTTT.

This clone was observed a handful of times. The rearrangement links TRBV11-2 to TRBJ1-1; D may be TRBD1 (6 bases). The CDR3 has 14 residues. Per the germline V gene, CDR1 is SGHAT and CDR2 is FQNNGV. V shed 5 bases and J shed 5 bases, with 15 bases lying between them. The CDR3: CASSGNRVRTEAFF. The CDR3 DNA reads as TGTGCCAGCAGCGGTAACAGGGTTAGGACTGAAGCTTTCTTT.

This clone appeared once. J is TRBJ1-1 and V is TRBV14; 8 bases are a match to TRBD1. The CDR3 contains 15 residues. CDR1 and CDR2 (germline): SGHDN, FVKESK. The ends lost 4 bases at V and 4 bases at J; junction bases unmatched: 8. CDR3: CASSRRRDRFTEAFF. The CDR3 DNA sequence: TGTGCCAGCAGCCGTCGGCGGGACAGGTTCACTGAAGCTTTCTTT.

This rearrangement joins TRBV7-6 to TRBJ2-3, with no clear D. Trimming shortened V by 1 base and J by 5 bases, and 4 bases separated the two germline ends. CDR3 length: 12 residues. The germline CDR1 and CDR2 sequences are SGHVS and FNYEAQ. CDR3 bases: TGTGCCAGCAGCTTAGATGGAGATACGCAGTATTTT. This sequence encodes CASSLDGDTQYF.

This clone was observed a handful of times. The rearrangement uses TRBV29-1 and TRBJ1-3; D call uncertain. CDR1 and CDR2 (germline): SQVTM, ANQGSEA. V lost 4 bases and J lost 0, with 4 bases in between. CDR3 size: 12 residues. CDR3 DNA sequence: TGCAGCGTTGCGAGCTCTGGAAACACCATATATTTT. This translates into CSVASSGNTIYF.

The V and J genes are TRBV4-3 and TRBJ2-7, with D perhaps TRBD1 (5 bases). CDR3 length: 15 residues. From germline, CDR1 is LGHNA and CDR2 YSLEER. Between the trimmed V and J ends, which lost 6 bases and 2 bases, there was a span of 17 bases. The CDR3 region is CASREAQVRPYEQYF. Written as DNA, the CDR3 is TGCGCCAGCAGAGAGGCACAGGTCCGGCCCTACGAGCAGTACTTC.

V usage is TRBV5-1 and J usage is TRBJ1-3; D is uncertain. V was clipped by 0 bases and J by 0 bases, with 7 bases between them. The CDR3 extends over 15 amino acids. CDR1 and CDR2 (germline): SGHRS, YFSETQ. The CDR3 coding sequence is TGCGCCAGCAGCTTGGGAGGGAGCTCTGGAAACACCATATATTTT. Amino acids: CASSLGGSSGNTIYF.

The chain uses TRBV11-2 and TRBJ1-1; 7 bases line up with TRBD1. J lost 4 bases, V lost 2 bases, and 4 bases had no gene match. The CDR3 consists of 14 residues. The germline CDR1 and CDR2 sequences are SGHAT and FQNNGV. The CDR3 DNA follows: TGTGCCAGCAGCTTATTGGGGACAGCCACTGAAGCTTTCTTT. Its protein product is CASSLLGTATEAFF. The full variable domain, with the rest looked up from reference TRBV11-2 and TRBJ1-1, is EAGVAQSPRYKIIEKRQSVAFWCNPISGHATLYWYQQILGQGPKLLIQFQNNGVVDDSQLPKDRFSAERLKGVDSTLKIQPAKLEDSAVYLCASSLLGTATEAFFGQGTRLTVV.

There are a few counts of this clone. The rearrangement joins TRBV5-1 to TRBJ2-5; 8 nucleotides match TRBD2. CDR1 is SGHRS and CDR2 is YFSETQ in the germline V gene. The trim removed 4 bases at V and 5 bases at J, leaving 13 bases unmatched. The CDR3 extends over 16 amino acids. Here the CDR3 DNA reads TGCGCCAGCAGCCTCTTCTTAGCGGGAACTTCGGAGACCCAGTACTTC. It specifies CASSLFLAGTSETQYF.